This entry concerns a single TCR beta chain. Its antigen is currently unknown. The V gene's germline CDR1 is SGHRS and CDR2 YFSETQ. Trimming at V came to 4 bases and at J to 4 bases, leaving 6 bases not matched to a gene. This CDR3 comprises 16 residues. 13 Jbeta primers and 60 Vbeta primers were used for the PCR. TCRdb's copy holds only in-frame clones and misses some; the assay was immunoSEQ multiplex PCR. The sample includes more than 100,000 clones, around 66% of them seen just once. The sample is drawn from a study of cytomegalovirus exposure and HLA in healthy donors. Study details: Some 85 million unique TCRs, all from HLA-typed donors, were included in an early release of the data. Findings and limits, study-wide: Later on, an analysis showed TCR association rates differing by HLA locus, with DRB1 the most and HLA-C the fewest. The authors assumed roughly uniform sequencing depth across donors for presence/absence analyses. CMV serostatus stood as the only immune exposure information on hand.

The sequence was obtained from a woman aged 40-49 years in good health and CMV-seropositive. This chain joins TRBV5-1 and TRBJ2-1; the match to TRBD2 covers 12 bases. The specimen was PBMCs. The CDR3 region is CASSSGGTSGYNEQFF. For the CDR3, the DNA is TGCGCCAGCAGCAGTGGGGGGACTAGCGGGTACAATGAGCAGTTCTTC.